Sequencing of this T cell receptor (beta chain) was carried out in a study of T cells after yellow fever vaccination. Study-wide results and caveats: Only a small proportion of the clonotypes turned up in both the CD4 and the CD8 compartments, likely arising from convergent recombination. Though weaker, the secondary response peaked faster, on day 5 versus 15.

They built TCR cDNA with 5'RACE template switching, a step that put in a universal primer site and UMIs. MiXCR was run by TCRdb on the 5' RACE reads, yielding one entry per CDR3 protein. Of 110,000 or so distinct CDR3 sequences in the sample, about 6.8% were seen once. Concerning this clonotype: As yet, its antigen is unknown.

V lost 0 bases to trimming and J lost 2 bases, with 10 bases between them. In germline, CDR1 is LGHDT, CDR2 YNNKEL (reference sequence). The CDR3 has 15 amino acids. Source: CD4+ T cells sorted from PBMCs, taken 45 days after the first yellow fever vaccination. The TCR was taken from a man younger than 35 who received the YFV17D yellow fever vaccine. The gene calls are TRBV3-1 and TRBJ2-5; no clear D gene. CDR3 sequence: CASSQERAEQETQYF. The CDR3 DNA sequence: TGTGCCAGCAGCCAAGAAAGGGCAGAGCAAGAGACCCAGTACTTC.